Listed below are T cell receptor beta chains from one sample, sequenced in a study of T cells in Graves' hyperthyroidism and ophthalmopathy. TCRdb itself ran the multiplex PCR reads through MiXCR, one entry per CDR3 protein. Here the sample spans approximately 400,000 distinct CDR3 sequences, over 13% being singletons. Sequencing was performed on blood. These receptors were taken from a man in his fifties with Graves' ophthalmopathy. Both conserved end residues are part of each CDR3. D genes are given only for firm matches. Clone size appears in some rows only: once, few, many, or a class for an expanded clone.

j_gene	v_gene	abundance	d_gene	CDR3aa	CDR3nt
TRBJ2-3	TRBV28	many	TRBD1	CASFSPAGTGSTDTQYF	TGTGCCAGCTTCAGTCCCGCCGGGACAGGGAGCACAGATACGCAGTATTTT
TRBJ2-3	TRBV5-1	many	.	CASSSGTVSPDTQYF	TGCGCCAGCAGCTCCGGGACGGTATCCCCAGATACGCAGTATTTT
TRBJ2-7	TRBV5-4	.	.	CASSRIADPYEQYF	TGTGCCAGCAGTCGCATAGCGGACCCCTACGAGCAGTACTTC
TRBJ1-4	TRBV12-3/TRBV12-4	many	.	CASSHVRDLNEKLFF	TGTGCCAGCAGCCACGTCCGGGACCTTAATGAAAAACTGTTTTTT
TRBJ1-2	TRBV30	many	.	CAWNHRDLNYGYTF	TGTGCCTGGAATCACCGGGACCTTAACTATGGCTACACCTTC
TRBJ1-3	TRBV4-3	.	.	CASSQGPQGSGNTIYF	TGCGCCAGCAGCCAAGGTCCTCAGGGTTCTGGAAACACCATATATTTT
TRBJ2-2	TRBV4-2	many	.	CASSPESKGITGELFF	TGTGCCAGCAGCCCCGAGTCCAAGGGGATAACCGGGGAGCTGTTTTTT
TRBJ2-1	TRBV29-1	few	.	CSVEWPLGNEQFF	TGCAGCGTTGAATGGCCCCTGGGCAATGAGCAGTTCTTC
TRBJ2-1	TRBV5-1	many	TRBD2	CASSLGLAGLWEQFF	TGCGCCAGCAGCTTGGGACTAGCGGGATTGTGGGAGCAGTTCTTC
TRBJ2-1	TRBV14	.	TRBD1	CASSQTTRQGAASYNEQFF	TGTGCCAGCAGCCAGACTACAAGACAGGGGGCTGCCTCCTACAATGAGCAGTTCTTC
TRBJ2-2	TRBV29-1	few	TRBD2	CSVGLGLASGELFF	TGCAGCGTCGGCTTGGGACTAGCTTCCGGGGAGCTGTTTTTT